The sequence of this TCR beta chain was determined in a study of blood T cell repertoires in COVID-19. Overall study context: The United States, Italy and Spain provided the acute and convalescent COVID-19 samples. PBMCs, B-cell-depleted T cells, or T cells were the source of the cDNA or gDNA that made up the material.

Deletions cut 0 bases from V and 2 bases from J, with 7 bases between. Per germline, CDR1 MNHEY and CDR2 SMNVEV (reference sequence). This CDR3 contains 14 residues. Authors' methods: Reference gene primer amplification gave estimated nucleated cell counts. Profiling relied on immunoSEQ multiplex PCR, and the TCRdb table lists in-frame clones only, not all of them. V and J calls and clone size are given by that table; D and trimming were obtained from the DNA. The repertoire holds fewer than 250,000 clones, roughly 90% seen once, with about 2.2% in the top ten. This sequence joins TRBV27 and TRBJ2-5; tentatively, D is TRBD2 (6 bases). Sequenced material: peripheral blood. The origin of this receptor is a woman aged 45-60 years with acute or convalescent COVID-19. The CDR3 bases are TGTGCCAGCAGTTTATCGGGGGGTCAAGAGACCCAGTACTTC. Residues: CASSLSGGQETQYF.